A single sample is the source of the 10 T cell receptor beta chains below, sequenced in a study of cytomegalovirus exposure and HLA in healthy donors. Primers: 60 Vbeta forward and 13 Jbeta reverse. Produced via immunoSEQ multiplex PCR; TCRdb's table is partial and in-frame only. There are 110,000 to 150,000 clones in the sample; about four fifths occur only once, and 3% to 3.5% lies in the top ten. The source material was PBMCs. These receptors were taken from a female donor in good health and CMV-seronegative.

DNA of the CDR3: TGCAGCGTTGCTTACAGGGGGAAACCCATGGGGGTAACCTTC. This codes for CSVAYRGKPMGVTF. The gene calls are TRBV29-1 and TRBJ1-2, with 8 bases fitting TRBD1. Germline V gives CDR1 SQVTM, CDR2 ANQGSEA. V was pared by 4 bases and J by 14 bases, with 18 bases of the junction left unmatched. The CDR3 runs 14 residues.

The chain joins TRBV13 to TRBJ2-2, with 9 bases lining up with TRBD2. After removal of 6 bases from V and 5 bases from J, the junction contained 13 bases not matched to a gene. This CDR3 region has 17 residues. CDR1 is PRHDT and CDR2 is FYEKMQ in the germline V gene (reference sequence). The CDR3, as DNA: TGTGCCAGCAGTCTTATTGCCACTAGCGGGCGGACCGGGGAGCTGTTTTTT. Its translation is CASSLIATSGRTGELFF.

V gene TRBV30 combines with J gene TRBJ1-2; a weak D match, TRBD1 (6 bases). V dropped 4 bases and J dropped 7 bases, with 16 bases sitting between them. From germline, CDR1 is GTSNPN and CDR2 SVGIG (reference sequence). This CDR3 comprises 13 residues. This CDR3 is CAWNSDRFFGYTF. CDR3 coding DNA: TGTGCCTGGAACTCAGACAGGTTCTTTGGCTACACCTTC.

This clone was recorded at least ten times. The genes are TRBV9 and TRBJ2-1; 13 bases fit TRBD2. J lost 8 bases, V lost 2 bases, and 4 bases had no gene match. The germline V gene encodes CDR1 SGDLS and CDR2 YYNGEE. The CDR3 runs to 15 residues. The CDR3 sequence is CASSVGTSGIDEQFF. The CDR3 coding sequence is TGTGCCAGCAGCGTCGGGACTAGCGGGATTGATGAGCAGTTCTTC.

The rearrangement links TRBV7-9 to TRBJ1-2; D may be TRBD1 (6 bases). V dropped 5 bases and J dropped 1 base, with 8 bases sitting between them. The germline gives CDR1 SEHNR, CDR2 FQNEAQ (reference sequence). CDR3 length equals 13 residues. CDR3 DNA sequence: TGTGCCAGCAGCCCGGACAGTAACTATGGCTACACCTTC. Its translation: CASSPDSNYGYTF. Together with reference TRBV7-9 and TRBJ1-2, the CDR3 gives the full variable domain: DTGVSQNPRHKITKRGQNVTFRCDPISEHNRLYWYRQTLGQGPEFLTYFQNEAQLEKSRLLSDRFSAERPKGSFSTLEIQRTEQGDSAMYLCASSPDSNYGYTFGSGTRLTVV.

This clone was seen a handful of times. The chain combines TRBV29-1 with TRBJ1-2; D remains unclear. The CDR3 loop spans 12 amino acids. The germline V gene encodes CDR1 SQVTM and CDR2 ANQGSEA. V was trimmed by 7 bases and J by 7 bases, leaving 16 bases between them. The chain's CDR3 is CSGSTRVGGYTF. CDR3 DNA: TGCAGCGGTAGTACCCGGGTGGGTGGCTACACCTTC.

This chain uses TRBV12-5 with TRBJ1-3, with D perhaps matching TRBD1 (6 bases). Germline CDR1 is LGHNT and CDR2 is FRNRAP. The CDR3 extends over 12 amino acids. The V gene lost 6 bases and the J gene lost 8 bases, with 11 bases spanning the gap. CDR3 amino acids: CASGIQGHTIYF. CDR3 in DNA: TGTGCTAGTGGCATTCAGGGGCACACCATATATTTT. Combining the CDR3 with reference TRBV12-5 and TRBJ1-3 gives the whole variable domain DARVTQTPRHKVTEMGQEVTMRCQPILGHNTVFWYRQTMMQGLELLAYFRNRAPLDDSGMPKDRFSAEMPDATLATLKIQPSEPRDSAVYFCASGIQGHTIYFGEGSWLTVV.

The chain couples TRBV6-1 to TRBJ2-1; tentatively, D is TRBD2 (6 bases). V was pared by 6 bases and J by 2 bases, with 11 bases between. The germline gives CDR1 MNHNS, CDR2 SASEGT. This CDR3 region has 14 residues. The CDR3 is CASSAAGPYNEQFF. Written as DNA, the CDR3 is TGTGCCAGCAGCGCAGCGGGCCCCTACAATGAGCAGTTCTTC.

This rearrangement joins TRBV9 to TRBJ2-2; 9 positions agree with TRBD1. Trimming cost V 4 bases and J 7 bases; bases outside gene matches: 11. The CDR3 has 16 residues. Germline lookup yields CDR1 SGDLS and CDR2 YYNGEE. The CDR3 loop reads CASSPTTGTGHGELFF. The CDR3 DNA reads as TGTGCCAGCAGCCCGACTACCGGGACAGGGCACGGGGAGCTGTTTTTT.

The V gene is TRBV25-1, the J gene TRBJ2-2, with 8 bases that match TRBD1. Germline-derived CDR1 and CDR2 are MGHDK and SYGVNS. V was pared by 4 bases and J by 5 bases, with 6 bases of the junction left unmatched. The CDR3 totals 15 residues. In nucleotides, the CDR3 is TGTGCCAGCAGTGGGACAGGGATCAGAACCGGGGAGCTGTTTTTT. Protein: CASSGTGIRTGELFF.